These 22 T cell receptor beta chains originate from one sample sequenced in a study of CD8 T cells in Susac syndrome. RNA, at 0.5 to 1 ug, was reverse transcribed with random hexamers. TCRdb reprocessed the immunoSEQ multiplex PCR reads with MiXCR, giving one entry per CDR3 protein. The top ten clones hold around 0.21% of a sample with around 270,000 distinct CDR3 sequences, roughly 85% of them seen once. The sequenced sample was CD8+ T cells from PBMCs. The receptors shown here come from a human donor with multiple sclerosis.

The chain recombines TRBV30 with TRBJ2-7, with TRBD1 matching 9 bases. Losses at the gene ends were 4 bases for V and 2 bases for J; bases not matched to a gene: 6. CDR1 and CDR2 from the germline V gene are GTSNPN and SVGIG (reference sequence). The CDR3 runs to 14 residues. CDR3 region: CAWTRGTGTYEQYF. The CDR3 DNA follows: TGTGCCTGGACCCGAGGGACAGGGACCTACGAGCAGTACTTC.

The chain carries TRBV4-1 and TRBJ2-1; 11 nucleotides match TRBD2. CDR1 MGHRA and CDR2 YSYEKL come from the germline V gene. The CDR3 has 16 amino acids. With 1 base clipped from V and 6 bases from J, the junction kept 5 bases outside the gene matches. The CDR3 here is CASSQVIAGGPNEQFF. The CDR3 coding sequence is TGCGCCAGCAGCCAAGTTATAGCGGGAGGGCCCAATGAGCAGTTCTTC.

This clonotype has just a few counts. The CDR3 coding sequence is TGCAGCGTTGAAATGGCTGGGTCCCCCTACGACTACGAGCAGTACTTC. Translating it yields CSVEMAGSPYDYEQYF. This chain links TRBV29-1 with TRBJ2-7, with D uncertain. Deletions cut 2 bases from V and 3 bases from J, with 20 bases between. Germline values: CDR1 SQVTM, CDR2 ANQGSEA. The CDR3 is made up of 16 amino acids.

This chain joins TRBV27 and TRBJ1-6; no reliable D call. V was trimmed by 4 bases and J by 10 bases, leaving 17 bases between them. The germline gives CDR1 MNHEY, CDR2 SMNVEV (reference sequence). This CDR3 spans 15 amino acids. The CDR3 nucleotides are TGTGCCAGCAGTTGGACTCGCGCCTGGTCCTCACCCCTCCACTTT. Protein: CASSWTRAWSSPLHF.

The table lists this clonotype with a count of one. This chain connects TRBV28 to TRBJ2-5; D gene uncertain. Germline V lookup: CDR1 MDHEN, CDR2 SYDVKM. V gave up 4 bases and J gave up 5 bases, with 17 bases separating them. The CDR3 extends over 15 amino acids. The chain's CDR3 is CASSSRTELEETQYF. The CDR3 DNA reads as TGTGCCAGCAGTTCGCGGACGGAGCTGGAGGAGACCCAGTACTTC. Looking up the rest from reference TRBV28 and TRBJ2-5 gives the full variable domain: DVKVTQSSRYLVKRTGEKVFLECVQDMDHENMFWYRQDPGLGLRLIYFSYDVKMKEKGDIPEGYSVSREKKERFSLILESASTNQTSMYLCASSSRTELEETQYFGPGTRLLVL.

The chain is built from TRBV19 and TRBJ1-1; D perhaps matches TRBD1 (6 bases). Trimming removed 6 bases at V and 3 bases at J, with 11 bases between. From germline, CDR1 is LNHDA and CDR2 SQIVND (reference sequence). The CDR3 has 13 amino acids. CDR3 nucleotides: TGTGCCAGTAGCGTGAAGGGGGACACTGAAGCTTTCTTT. Protein product: CASSVKGDTEAFF.

The gene calls are TRBV15 and TRBJ2-2; D perhaps matches TRBD1 (6 bases). This CDR3 is 13 amino acids long. V was cut by 6 bases and J by 8 bases, with 13 bases left in between. Germline loops: CDR1 LNHNV, CDR2 YYDKDF (reference sequence). The CDR3 DNA reads as TGTGCCACCAGGGACAGTGTCAAAGGGGAGCTGTTTTTT. It specifies CATRDSVKGELFF.

This clonotype is a singleton in its sample. The chain has TRBV5-6 and TRBJ1-3, with D possibly TRBD1 on 5 matching bases. CDR1 is SGHDT and CDR2 is YYEEEE in the germline V gene. The CDR3 is 14 amino acids. V was pared by 2 bases and J by 0 bases, with 6 bases between. The CDR3 loop reads CASSFDSSGNTIYF. The CDR3 DNA reads TGTGCCAGCAGCTTCGACAGCTCTGGAAACACCATATATTTT. Complete variable domain (other parts from reference TRBV5-6 and TRBJ1-3): DAGVTQSPTHLIKTRGQQVTLRCSPKSGHDTVSWYQQALGQGPQFIFQYYEEEERQRGNFPDRFSGHQFPNYSSELNVNALLLGDSALYLCASSFDSSGNTIYFGEGSWLTVV.

The V gene is TRBV5-4, the J gene TRBJ2-1; D uncertain. V lost 7 bases and J 0 bases, leaving 8 bases between the germline ends. The CDR3 spans 13 residues. The V gene's germline CDR1 is SGHNT and CDR2 YYREEE (reference sequence). CDR3 sequence (DNA): TGTGCCAGCTTGGAGAGCTCCTACAATGAGCAGTTCTTC. Protein product: CASLESSYNEQFF.

This chain uses TRBV7-6 with TRBJ2-1; 8 bases agree with TRBD1. CDR3 size: 17 residues. CDR1 SGHVS and CDR2 FNYEAQ come from the germline V gene. V shed 2 bases, J shed 2 bases, and the junction held 8 bases outside the gene matches. CDR3 region: CASSLPISGGTYNEQFF. CDR3 in DNA: TGTGCCAGCAGCTTACCCATATCAGGGGGCACCTACAATGAGCAGTTCTTC.

This clonotype was counted once. The chain joins TRBV25-1 to TRBJ1-5; D might be TRBD1 (6 bases). V was shortened by 3 bases and J by 7 bases, with 10 bases between the two germline ends. The CDR3 is 13 amino acids. Germline V lookup: CDR1 MGHDK, CDR2 SYGVNS. The CDR3, as DNA: TGTGCCAGCAGTGATGGGGGCTGGCAGCCCCAGCATTTT. Protein product: CASSDGGWQPQHF.

The chain has TRBV7-9 and TRBJ1-1; TRBD1 aligns across 9 bases. V lost 4 bases, J lost 4 bases, and 7 bases stayed unmatched. Germline V gives CDR1 SEHNR, CDR2 FQNEAQ (reference sequence). The CDR3 length is 15 residues. The CDR3, as DNA: TGTGCCAGCAGCTCGGAGGGACAGGGTCCCACTGAAGCTTTCTTT. It encodes CASSSEGQGPTEAFF. The variable domain in full, completed from reference TRBV7-9 and TRBJ1-1, reads DTGVSQNPRHKITKRGQNVTFRCDPISEHNRLYWYRQTLGQGPEFLTYFQNEAQLEKSRLLSDRFSAERPKGSFSTLEIQRTEQGDSAMYLCASSSEGQGPTEAFFGQGTRLTVV.

The chain uses TRBV6-2 or TRBV6-3 and TRBJ1-1; D ambiguous. Germline V gene sequence: CDR1 MNHEY, CDR2 SVGEGT. V lost 0 bases and J 7 bases, leaving 9 bases between the germline ends. The length of the CDR3 is 13 residues. The CDR3 loop reads CASSYSFGGEAFF. CDR3 in DNA: TGTGCCAGCAGTTACTCGTTTGGCGGTGAAGCTTTCTTT.

The rearrangement links TRBV11-2 to TRBJ2-5; a weak D match, TRBD2 (5 bases). Per the germline V gene, CDR1 is SGHAT and CDR2 is FQNNGV. Trimming removed 5 bases at V and 5 bases at J, with 18 bases between. This CDR3 is 15 amino acids long. As DNA, the CDR3 is TGTGCCAGCAGCCCTAGCTTGAAGGTCGGGGAGACCCAGTACTTC. Encoded protein: CASSPSLKVGETQYF.

This clonotype was counted a few times. The rearrangement uses TRBV6-5 and TRBJ2-2, with a possible D match to TRBD2 (5 bases). CDR3 size: 15 residues. Germline V gives CDR1 MNHEY, CDR2 SVGAGI. Trimming shortened V by 2 bases and J by 4 bases, and 11 bases separated the two germline ends. The CDR3 here is CASSYERELTGELFF. The CDR3 coding sequence is TGTGCCAGCAGTTACGAACGGGAACTCACCGGGGAGCTGTTTTTT.

The chain employs TRBV30 and TRBJ2-7; TRBD2 matches 9 bases. With V trimmed by 0 bases and J by 2 bases, 5 bases remained unmatched. The CDR3 has 15 amino acids. Germline V CDR1 and CDR2: GTSNPN, SVGIG (reference sequence). CDR3 DNA sequence: TGTGCCTGGAGTGTACTGGCGGGAGGGACCTACGAGCAGTACTTC. This translates into CAWSVLAGGTYEQYF.

The count of this clonotype is one. The gene calls are TRBV10-3 and TRBJ2-4; 7 positions match TRBD1. Trimming took 3 bases from V and 7 from J; bases not matched to a gene: 15. The CDR3 loop spans 17 amino acids. CDR1 is ENHRY, CDR2 SYGVKD, per germline. For the CDR3, the DNA is TGTGCCATCAGTGACCCCAGGGGGTGGGCACACGGGAACATTCAGTACTTC. Translation gives CAISDPRGWAHGNIQYF.

This sequence joins TRBV19 and TRBJ2-1; perhaps D is TRBD1 or TRBD2 (5 bases each). V was pared by 1 base and J by 5 bases, with 9 bases between. CDR1 and CDR2 (germline): LNHDA, SQIVND (reference sequence). This CDR3 is built from 14 residues. In nucleotides, the CDR3 is TGTGCCAGTAGTATAGGGGGGTCAGACAATGAGCAGTTCTTC. Its protein product is CASSIGGSDNEQFF.

The chain is built from TRBV20-1 and TRBJ2-1; TRBD2 might be the D (6 bases). Trimming removed 2 bases at V and 2 bases at J, with 22 bases between. This CDR3 is 18 amino acids long. From germline, CDR1 is DFQATT and CDR2 SNEGSKA (reference sequence). Here the CDR3 DNA reads TGCAGTGCTAGACCCTACCCCAGGGCGGGACCGACCTACAATGAGCAGTTCTTC. This sequence encodes CSARPYPRAGPTYNEQFF.

The chain has TRBV7-9 and TRBJ2-1, with TRBD2 identical over 12 bases. Germline V gene data show CDR1 as SEHNR and CDR2 as FQNEAQ (reference sequence). Trimming at V came to 3 bases and at J to 5 bases, leaving 2 bases not matched to a gene. This CDR3 spans 15 amino acids. CDR3 in amino acids: CASSLTSGSNNEQFF. In DNA, the CDR3 is TGTGCCAGCAGCTTGACTAGCGGGAGTAACAATGAGCAGTTCTTC.

The rearrangement uses TRBV20-1 and TRBJ2-7; D may correspond to TRBD1 or TRBD2 (5 bases each). The CDR3 spans 15 residues. Germline V gives CDR1 DFQATT, CDR2 SNEGSKA (reference sequence). Trimming removed 6 bases from V and 0 bases from J, with 18 bases in between. In DNA, the CDR3 is TGCAGTGCGGGCCGGGACCGCCTCTACTCCTACGAGCAGTACTTC. Translating gives CSAGRDRLYSYEQYF.

This clonotype was recorded a few times. The chain carries TRBV7-9 and TRBJ2-7, with 11 nucleotides matching TRBD1. Germline CDR1 is SEHNR and CDR2 is FQNEAQ (reference sequence). The length of the CDR3 is 15 residues. Germline trimming cut 2 bases from V and 5 bases from J; bases unmatched to any gene: 5. CDR3 region: CASSLPGTGGHEQYF. The CDR3, as DNA: TGTGCCAGCAGCTTACCTGGGACAGGGGGGCACGAGCAGTACTTC.